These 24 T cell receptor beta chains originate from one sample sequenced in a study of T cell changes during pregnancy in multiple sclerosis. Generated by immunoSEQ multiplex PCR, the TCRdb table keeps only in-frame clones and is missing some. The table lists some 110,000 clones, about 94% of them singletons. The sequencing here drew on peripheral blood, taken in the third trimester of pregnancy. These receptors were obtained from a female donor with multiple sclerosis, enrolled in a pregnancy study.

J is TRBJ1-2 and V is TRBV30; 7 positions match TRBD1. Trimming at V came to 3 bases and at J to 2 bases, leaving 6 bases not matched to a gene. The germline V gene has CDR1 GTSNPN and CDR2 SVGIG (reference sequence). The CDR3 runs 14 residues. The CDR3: CAWRAGTANYGYTF. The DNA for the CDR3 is TGTGCCTGGAGGGCCGGGACAGCCAACTATGGCTACACCTTC. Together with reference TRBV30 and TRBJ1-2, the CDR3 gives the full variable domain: SQTIHQWPATLVQPVGSPLSLECTVEGTSNPNLYWYRQAAGRGLQLLFYSVGIGQISSEVPQNLSASRPQDRQFILSSKKLLLSDSGFYLCAWRAGTANYGYTFGSGTRLTVV.

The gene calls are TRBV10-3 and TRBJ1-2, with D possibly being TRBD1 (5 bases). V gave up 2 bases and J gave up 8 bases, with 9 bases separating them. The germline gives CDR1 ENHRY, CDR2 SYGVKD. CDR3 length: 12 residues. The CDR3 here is CAISEGGEGYTF. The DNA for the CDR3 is TGTGCCATCAGTGAGGGGGGGGAAGGCTACACCTTC.

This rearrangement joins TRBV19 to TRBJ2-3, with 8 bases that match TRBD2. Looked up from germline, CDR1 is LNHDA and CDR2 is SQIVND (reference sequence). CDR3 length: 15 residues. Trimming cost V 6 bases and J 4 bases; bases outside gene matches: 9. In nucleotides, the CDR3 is TGTGCCAGTAGGGGCCCTAGCGGGCTCTCAGATACGCAGTATTTT. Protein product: CASRGPSGLSDTQYF.

The CDR3 reads CASSEEASGGNEQFF. DNA of the CDR3: TGTGCCAGCAGTGAAGAGGCTAGCGGGGGGAATGAGCAGTTCTTC. The rearrangement uses TRBV6-4 and TRBJ2-1; 11 positions agree with TRBD2. The CDR3 is 15 residues long. With V trimmed by 3 bases and J by 7 bases, 5 bases remained unmatched. The germline CDR1 and CDR2 sequences are MRHNA and SNTAGT.

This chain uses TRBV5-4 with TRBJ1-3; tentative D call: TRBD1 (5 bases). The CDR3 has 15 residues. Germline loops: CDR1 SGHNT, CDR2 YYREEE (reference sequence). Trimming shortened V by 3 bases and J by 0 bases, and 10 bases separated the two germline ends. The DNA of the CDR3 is TGTGCCAGCAGCTCCGCCAGGGACTCTGGAAACACCATATATTTT. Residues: CASSSARDSGNTIYF. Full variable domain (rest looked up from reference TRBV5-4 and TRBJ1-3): ETGVTQSPTHLIKTRGQQVTLRCSSQSGHNTVSWYQQALGQGPQFIFQYYREEENGRGNFPPRFSGLQFPNYSSELNVNALELDDSALYLCASSSARDSGNTIYFGEGSWLTVV.

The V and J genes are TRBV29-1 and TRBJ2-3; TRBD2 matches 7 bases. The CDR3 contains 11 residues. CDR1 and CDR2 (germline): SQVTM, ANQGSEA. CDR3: CSGTTADTQYF. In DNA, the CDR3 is TGCAGTGGGACTACGGCAGATACGCAGTATTTT.

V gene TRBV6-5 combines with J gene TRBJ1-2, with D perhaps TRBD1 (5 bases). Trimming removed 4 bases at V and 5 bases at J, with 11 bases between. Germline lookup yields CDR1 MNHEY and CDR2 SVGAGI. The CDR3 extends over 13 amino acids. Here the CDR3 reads CASSSGVGYGYTF. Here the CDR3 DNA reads TGTGCCAGCAGTTCGGGGGTAGGGTATGGCTACACCTTC.

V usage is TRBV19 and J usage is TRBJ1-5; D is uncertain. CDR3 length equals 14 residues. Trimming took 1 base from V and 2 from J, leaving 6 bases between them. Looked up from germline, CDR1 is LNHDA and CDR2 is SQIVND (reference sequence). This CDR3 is CASSIAVGNQPQHF. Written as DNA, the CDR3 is TGTGCCAGTAGTATAGCGGTGGGCAATCAGCCCCAGCATTTT.

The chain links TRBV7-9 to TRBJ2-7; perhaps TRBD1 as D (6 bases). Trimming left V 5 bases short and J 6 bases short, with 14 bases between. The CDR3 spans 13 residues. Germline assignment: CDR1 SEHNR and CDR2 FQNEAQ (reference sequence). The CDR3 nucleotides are TGTGCCAGCAGCGCCCAACAGGGCCCCGAGCAGTACTTC. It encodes CASSAQQGPEQYF.

The CDR3 is CSFGVGEKLFF. The DNA for the CDR3 is TGCAGCTTCGGGGTTGGTGAAAAACTGTTTTTT. J is TRBJ1-4 and V is TRBV29-1; D is uncertain. V lost 8 bases to trimming and J lost 7 bases, with 11 bases between them. CDR3 length equals 11 residues. Germline CDR1 is SQVTM and CDR2 is ANQGSEA.

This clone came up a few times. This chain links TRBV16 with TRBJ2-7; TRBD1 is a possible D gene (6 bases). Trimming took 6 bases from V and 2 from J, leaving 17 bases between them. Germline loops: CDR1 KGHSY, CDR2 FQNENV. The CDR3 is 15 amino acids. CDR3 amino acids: CASRSSGVPPYEQYF. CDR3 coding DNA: TGTGCCAGCAGAAGTTCAGGGGTCCCTCCCTACGAGCAGTACTTC. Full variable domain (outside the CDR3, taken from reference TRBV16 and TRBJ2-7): GEEVAQTPKHLVRGEGQKAKLYCAPIKGHSYVFWYQQVLKNEFKFLISFQNENVFDETGMPKERFSAKCLPNSPCSLEIQATKLEDSAVYFCASRSSGVPPYEQYFGPGTRLTVT.

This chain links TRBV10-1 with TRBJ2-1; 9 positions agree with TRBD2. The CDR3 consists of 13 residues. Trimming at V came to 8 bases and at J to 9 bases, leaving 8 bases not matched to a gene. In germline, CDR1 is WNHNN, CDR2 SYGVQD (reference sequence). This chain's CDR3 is CASRASGNGEQFF. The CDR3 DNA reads TGCGCCAGCCGTGCTAGCGGGAATGGTGAGCAGTTCTTC.

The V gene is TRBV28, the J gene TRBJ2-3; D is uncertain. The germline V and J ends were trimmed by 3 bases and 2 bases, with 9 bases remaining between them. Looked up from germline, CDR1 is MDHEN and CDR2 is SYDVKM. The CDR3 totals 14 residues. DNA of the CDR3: TGTGCCAGCAGTTTTGATCCGGTCACAGATACGCAGTATTTT. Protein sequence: CASSFDPVTDTQYF.

The CDR3 spells CASSFSLRLAGATDTQYF. The CDR3 DNA is TGTGCCAGCAGCTTTTCCCTTCGACTAGCGGGAGCTACAGATACGCAGTATTTT. The V call is TRBV28, the J call TRBJ2-3; TRBD2 agrees at 12 bases. The length of the CDR3 is 18 residues. Trimming removed 6 bases from V and 3 bases from J; junction bases left unmatched: 13. The germline gives CDR1 MDHEN, CDR2 SYDVKM.

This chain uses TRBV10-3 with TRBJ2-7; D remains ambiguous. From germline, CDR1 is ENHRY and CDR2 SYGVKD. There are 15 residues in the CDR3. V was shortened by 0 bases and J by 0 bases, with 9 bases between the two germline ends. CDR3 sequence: CAISESLVSSYEQYF. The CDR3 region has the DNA TGTGCCATCAGTGAGTCTCTGGTTAGCTCCTACGAGCAGTACTTC.

CDR3 nucleotide sequence: TGTGCCTGGATACAGAGCGGGGGGAGCTCCTACGAGCAGTACTTC. It yields the protein CAWIQSGGSSYEQYF. V gene TRBV30 combines with J gene TRBJ2-7; 9 positions agree with TRBD2. The CDR3 spans 15 residues. Per germline, CDR1 GTSNPN and CDR2 SVGIG (reference sequence). V gave up 4 bases and J gave up 0 bases; unmatched junction bases: 7.

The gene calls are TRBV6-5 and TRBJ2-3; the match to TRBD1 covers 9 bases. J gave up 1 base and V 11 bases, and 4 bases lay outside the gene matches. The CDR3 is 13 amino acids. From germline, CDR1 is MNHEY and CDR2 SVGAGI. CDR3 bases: TGTGCCGTGGGACAGGGACGCACAGATACGCAGTATTTT. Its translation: CAVGQGRTDTQYF.

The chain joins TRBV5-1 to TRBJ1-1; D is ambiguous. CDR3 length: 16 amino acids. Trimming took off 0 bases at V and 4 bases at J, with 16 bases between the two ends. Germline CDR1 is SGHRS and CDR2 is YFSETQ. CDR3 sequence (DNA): TGCGCCAGCAGCTTGGGAGGAGCCCAGTGGGTCACTGAAGCTTTCTTT. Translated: CASSLGGAQWVTEAFF.

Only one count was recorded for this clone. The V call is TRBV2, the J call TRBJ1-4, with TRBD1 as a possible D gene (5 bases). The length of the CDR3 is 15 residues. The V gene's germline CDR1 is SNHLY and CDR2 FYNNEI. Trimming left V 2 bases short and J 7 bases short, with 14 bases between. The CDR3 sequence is CASSEIAGIGEKLFF. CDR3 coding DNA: TGTGCCAGCAGTGAAATAGCAGGGATCGGTGAAAAACTGTTTTTT.

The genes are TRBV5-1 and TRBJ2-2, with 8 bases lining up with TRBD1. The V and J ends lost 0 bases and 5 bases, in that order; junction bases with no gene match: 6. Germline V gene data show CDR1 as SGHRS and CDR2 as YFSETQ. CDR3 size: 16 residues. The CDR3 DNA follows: TGCGCCAGCAGCTTGGGACAGGGGCGTCTAACCGGGGAGCTGTTTTTT. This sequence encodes CASSLGQGRLTGELFF. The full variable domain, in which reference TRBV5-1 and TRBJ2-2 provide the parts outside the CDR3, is KAGVTQTPRYLIKTRGQQVTLSCSPISGHRSVSWYQQTPGQGLQFLFEYFSETQRNKGNFPGRFSGRQFSNSRSEMNVSTLELGDSALYLCASSLGQGRLTGELFFGEGSRLTVL.

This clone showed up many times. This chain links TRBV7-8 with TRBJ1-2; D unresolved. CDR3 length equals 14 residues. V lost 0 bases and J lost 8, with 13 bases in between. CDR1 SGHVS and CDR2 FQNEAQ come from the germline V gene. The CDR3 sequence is CASSLAYSPWGYTF. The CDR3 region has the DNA TGTGCCAGCAGCTTAGCATACAGCCCCTGGGGCTACACCTTC.

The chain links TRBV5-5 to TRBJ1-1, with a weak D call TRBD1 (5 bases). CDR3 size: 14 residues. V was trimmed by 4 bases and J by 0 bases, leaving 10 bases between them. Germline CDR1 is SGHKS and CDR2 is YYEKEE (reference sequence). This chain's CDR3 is CASSLEGLNTEAFF. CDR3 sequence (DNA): TGTGCCAGCAGCCTGGAGGGGTTGAACACTGAAGCTTTCTTT.

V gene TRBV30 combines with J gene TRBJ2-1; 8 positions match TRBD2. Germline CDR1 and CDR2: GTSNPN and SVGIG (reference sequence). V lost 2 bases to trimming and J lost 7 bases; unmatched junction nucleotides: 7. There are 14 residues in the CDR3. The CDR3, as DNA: TGTGCCTGGAGTCCCGGGACTAGTAAAAATGAGCAGTTCTTC. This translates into CAWSPGTSKNEQFF.

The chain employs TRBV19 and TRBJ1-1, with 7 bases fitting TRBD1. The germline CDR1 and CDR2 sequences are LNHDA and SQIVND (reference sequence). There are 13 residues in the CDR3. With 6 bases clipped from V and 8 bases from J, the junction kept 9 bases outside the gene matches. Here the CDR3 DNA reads TGTGCCAGTAGGAACAGGGGCGGTGACGAAGCTTTCTTT. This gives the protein CASRNRGGDEAFF. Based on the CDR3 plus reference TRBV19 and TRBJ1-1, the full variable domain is DGGITQSPKYLFRKEGQNVTLSCEQNLNHDAMYWYRQDPGQGLRLIYYSQIVNDFQKGDIAEGYSVSREKKESFPLTVTSAQKNPTAFYLCASRNRGGDEAFFGQGTRLTVV.